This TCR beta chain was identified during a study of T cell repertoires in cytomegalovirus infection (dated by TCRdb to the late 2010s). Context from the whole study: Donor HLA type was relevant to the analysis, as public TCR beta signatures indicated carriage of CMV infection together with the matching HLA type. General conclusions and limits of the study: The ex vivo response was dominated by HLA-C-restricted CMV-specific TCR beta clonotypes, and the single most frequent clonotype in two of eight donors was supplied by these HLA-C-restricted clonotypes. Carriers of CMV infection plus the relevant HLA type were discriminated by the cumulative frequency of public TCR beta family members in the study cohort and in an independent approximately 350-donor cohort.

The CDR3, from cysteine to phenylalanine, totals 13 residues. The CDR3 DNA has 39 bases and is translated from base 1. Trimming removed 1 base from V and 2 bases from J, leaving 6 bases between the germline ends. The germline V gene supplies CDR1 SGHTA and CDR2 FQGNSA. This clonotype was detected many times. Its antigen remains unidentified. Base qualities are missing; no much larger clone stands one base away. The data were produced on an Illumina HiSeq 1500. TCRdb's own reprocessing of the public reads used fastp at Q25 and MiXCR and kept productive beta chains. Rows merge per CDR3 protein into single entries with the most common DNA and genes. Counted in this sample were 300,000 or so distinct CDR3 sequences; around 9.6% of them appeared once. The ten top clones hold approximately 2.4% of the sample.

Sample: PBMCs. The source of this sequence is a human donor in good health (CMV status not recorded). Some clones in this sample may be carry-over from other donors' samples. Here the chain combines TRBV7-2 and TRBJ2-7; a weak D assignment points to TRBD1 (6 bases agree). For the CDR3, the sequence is CASSLGDTYEQYF. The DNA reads TGTGCCAGCAGCTTAGGGGACACCTACGAGCAGTACTTC.